This T cell receptor beta chain was obtained from a study of cytomegalovirus exposure and HLA in healthy donors. Study summary: In an earlier analysis, around 100 million unique TCR beta sequences were found from 150 million to 200 million T cells. Study observations and caveats: When analyzed later, a missense DCLRE1C variant was found to be linked to TCR beta V- and J-gene trimming. Researchers catalogued 150 or so TCR beta chains as cytomegalovirus-associated.

PCR employed 60 Vbeta and 13 Jbeta primers. Only in-frame clones appear in the TCRdb table, and some are missing; sequencing was by immunoSEQ multiplex PCR. This table has about 120,000 clones, around 69% appearing once. Unmatched junction bases numbered 2, after V lost 2 bases and J lost 5 bases. The CDR3 consists of 16 residues. Looked up from germline, CDR1 is SGHRS and CDR2 is YFSETQ. As for this clone: What it binds is unknown.

The chain joins TRBV5-1 to TRBJ2-2, with 14 bases fitting TRBD2. This receptor was taken from a man aged 50-60 years in good health and CMV-seropositive. Sequences were obtained from PBMCs. The chain's CDR3 is CASSFGTSGRTGELFF. CDR3 in DNA: TGCGCCAGCAGCTTCGGGACTAGCGGGAGAACCGGGGAGCTGTTTTTT.